This T cell receptor (beta chain) was recorded in a study of control samples from healthy donors and cancer patients (dated by TCRdb to the early 2020s). Library prep was done by the immunoSEQ multiplex PCR assay. TCRdb obtained this table from immuneACCESS and retained in-frame rearrangements with V and J assigned. These tables miss some clones; where compared with another copy, unresolved V genes account for less than half of the shortfall, and the remainder is unexplained. For this sample the table gives about 130,000 clones, of which about 88% were detected only once. The ten largest account for more than 2.5% of the sample. Details on this clone: What this receptor recognizes is not known. Base qualities are not recorded, but no much larger clone differs from it by a single base.

The CDR3, cysteine through phenylalanine, is 15 amino acids long. Kept here is only the CDR3 DNA, which spans 45 bases and is read in frame from base 1. Ends trimmed: V by 5 bases, J by 4 bases; bases unmatched to a gene: 9. The germline V gene (reference sequence) provides CDR1 SEHNR and CDR2 FQNEAQ. The sequence derives from a man aged 50 to 60 in good health. In this chain, TRBV7-9 is recombined with TRBJ2-5; the junction holds 8 bases that match TRBD1. Source material: blood. The base sequence is TGTGCCAGCAGCCCCTGGACAGGGATTCGAGAGACCCAGTACTTC. It encodes CASSPWTGIRETQYF. This CDR3, with the reference TRBV7-9 and TRBJ2-5 proteins standing in past its ends, gives the full variable domain DTGVSQNPRHKITKRGQNVTFRCDPISEHNRLYWYRQTLGQGPEFLTYFQNEAQLEKSRLLSDRFSAERPKGSFSTLEIQRTEQGDSAMYLCASSPWTGIRETQYFGPGTRLLVL.